The 21 T cell receptor beta chains given below trace back to one sample, sequenced in a study of graft-versus-host responses after intestinal transplantation. Only in-frame clones appear in the TCRdb table, and some are missing; sequencing was by immunoSEQ multiplex PCR. The sample records 90,000 to 130,000 clones, around 90% being singletons. Their antigen targets remain unknown. The material sequenced was unstimulated CD4+ T cells sorted from spleen or lymph node cells, taken before transplant. The receptors here all came from a human donor who was the organ donor for an intestinal transplant.

The J gene is TRBJ2-7, the V gene TRBV2; D ambiguous. Between the trimmed V and J ends, which lost 5 bases and 4 bases, there was a span of 9 bases. The germline CDR1 and CDR2 sequences are SNHLY and FYNNEI. The CDR3 extends over 12 amino acids. CDR3 sequence: CASSLQYYEQYF. CDR3 bases: TGTGCCAGCAGTTTACAATATTACGAGCAGTACTTC.

The CDR3 coding sequence is TGCGCCAGCAGCTACCTAGCGGGAGGCGCCTCTGATACGCAGTATTTT. Protein product: CASSYLAGGASDTQYF. This chain links TRBV5-1 with TRBJ2-3; 11 nucleotides agree with TRBD2. After removal of 3 bases from V and 6 bases from J, the junction contained 9 bases not matched to a gene. Germline V gene lookup returns CDR1 SGHRS and CDR2 YFSETQ. CDR3 length equals 16 residues.

The chain uses TRBV7-3 and TRBJ2-3; TRBD1 is a possible D gene (5 bases). This CDR3 comprises 12 residues. The V end lost 4 bases, the J end lost 6 bases, and 8 bases lay between the germline ends. The germline V gene has CDR1 SGHTA and CDR2 FQGTGA. The CDR3 sequence: CASSYDSDTQYF. CDR3 in DNA: TGTGCCAGCAGCTATGACAGCGATACGCAGTATTTT. Looking up the rest from reference TRBV7-3 and TRBJ2-3 gives the full variable domain: GAGVSQTPSNKVTEKGKYVELRCDPISGHTALYWYRQSLGQGPEFLIYFQGTGAADDSGLPNDRFFAVRPEGSVSTLKIQRTERGDSAVYLCASSYDSDTQYFGPGTRLTVL.

The count of this clone is one. The rearrangement uses TRBV5-1 and TRBJ2-3; D not certain. Germline V gene data show CDR1 as SGHRS and CDR2 as YFSETQ. The CDR3 length is 13 residues. The V end lost 4 bases, the J end lost 0 bases, and 6 bases lay between the germline ends. The CDR3 bases are TGCGCCAGCAGCAGAGGTAGCACAGATACGCAGTATTTT. This translates into CASSRGSTDTQYF.

The rearrangement joins TRBV4-1 to TRBJ1-2; 11 bases line up with TRBD1. Germline V gene sequence: CDR1 MGHRA, CDR2 YSYEKL. The ends lost 3 bases at V and 2 bases at J; junction bases unmatched: 2. The CDR3 runs to 15 residues. This CDR3 is CASSQGQGVNYGYTF. CDR3 DNA sequence: TGCGCCAGCAGCCAGGGACAGGGGGTCAACTATGGCTACACCTTC.

The chain has TRBV9 and TRBJ1-3; tentatively, D is TRBD1 (5 bases). The V end was cut by 2 bases, the J end by 7 bases, with 16 bases between. CDR1 and CDR2 from the germline V gene are SGDLS and YYNGEE. The CDR3 consists of 15 residues. This chain's CDR3 is CASSVQGAGGNTIYF. As DNA, the CDR3 is TGTGCCAGCAGCGTCCAGGGTGCGGGAGGCAACACCATATATTTT.

The CDR3 nucleotides read TGTGCCAGTAGCCCCCTCGGACAGGGAAGGATTAGCAATCAGCCCCAGCATTTT. Its protein is CASSPLGQGRISNQPQHF. The chain uses TRBV19 and TRBJ1-5; 8 positions agree with TRBD1. This CDR3 comprises 18 residues. Germline-derived CDR1 and CDR2 are LNHDA and SQIVND (reference sequence). The junction had 13 bases not matched to a gene; V was cut back by 6 bases and J by 0 bases.

This clone has a single count. The rearrangement links TRBV7-6 to TRBJ2-5, with D perhaps TRBD1 (6 bases). The CDR3 has 13 residues. V was shortened by 10 bases and J by 5 bases, with 17 bases between the two germline ends. CDR1 is SGHVS, CDR2 FNYEAQ, per germline. For the CDR3, the DNA is TGTGCCATCGGGTCAGGGGCGGTGGAGACCCAGTACTTC. Translating gives CAIGSGAVETQYF. Combining the CDR3 with reference TRBV7-6 and TRBJ2-5 gives the whole variable domain GAGVSQSPRYKVTKRGQDVALRCDPISGHVSLYWYRQALGQGPEFLTYFNYEAQQDKSGLPNDRFSAERPEGSISTLTIQRTEQRDSAMYRCAIGSGAVETQYFGPGTRLLVL.

The chain employs TRBV7-2 and TRBJ2-4; D might be TRBD1 (6 bases). The ends were cut back, 5 bases at V and 0 bases at J, with 11 bases in the middle. This CDR3 region has 15 residues. The germline V gene encodes CDR1 SGHTA and CDR2 FQGNSA. Here the CDR3 DNA reads TGTGCCAGCAGCCCAAGACAGGTAGCCAAAAACATTCAGTACTTC. Its protein product is CASSPRQVAKNIQYF. Looking up the rest from reference TRBV7-2 and TRBJ2-4 gives the full variable domain: GAGVSQSPSNKVTEKGKDVELRCDPISGHTALYWYRQSLGQGLEFLIYFQGNSAPDKSGLPSDRFSAERTGGSVSTLTIQRTQQEDSAVYLCASSPRQVAKNIQYFGAGTRLSVL.

The CDR3 DNA reads TGTGCCAGTAGTTCTTGGCGGTACGAGCAGTACTTC. Amino acids: CASSSWRYEQYF. The genes are TRBV19 and TRBJ2-7; D is unclear. Trimming shortened V by 5 bases and J by 4 bases, and 9 bases separated the two germline ends. Germline V gives CDR1 LNHDA, CDR2 SQIVND (reference sequence). The CDR3 covers 12 residues.

The rearrangement links TRBV7-3 to TRBJ2-3; 10 bases agree with TRBD1. The germline CDR1 and CDR2 sequences are SGHTA and FQGTGA. J was trimmed by 4 bases and V by 2 bases; bases with no gene match: 3. The CDR3 spans 15 residues. The chain's CDR3 is CASSLGTGAPDTQYF. In nucleotides, the CDR3 is TGTGCCAGCAGCTTAGGGACAGGGGCTCCAGATACGCAGTATTTT.

The genes are TRBV15 and TRBJ2-2; TRBD2 is a possible D gene (6 bases). The CDR3 contains 16 residues. V was trimmed by 0 bases and J by 4 bases, leaving 12 bases between them. Germline lookup yields CDR1 LNHNV and CDR2 YYDKDF (reference sequence). The CDR3 DNA reads as TGTGCCACCAGCAGAGAAGGCGGGGTCGCCACCGGGGAGCTGTTTTTT. Translated, it gives CATSREGGVATGELFF.

The chain has TRBV5-4 and TRBJ2-5; 9 nucleotides match TRBD2. The germline gives CDR1 SGHNT, CDR2 YYREEE (reference sequence). The junction had 1 base not matched to a gene; V was cut back by 1 base and J by 3 bases. The CDR3 spans 14 residues. The CDR3 DNA sequence: TGTGCCAGCAGCTTGCCTAGCGGGGAAGAGACCCAGTACTTC. This translates into CASSLPSGEETQYF. Based on the CDR3 plus reference TRBV5-4 and TRBJ2-5, the full variable domain is ETGVTQSPTHLIKTRGQQVTLRCSSQSGHNTVSWYQQALGQGPQFIFQYYREEENGRGNFPPRFSGLQFPNYSSELNVNALELDDSALYLCASSLPSGEETQYFGPGTRLLVL.

The CDR3 DNA sequence: TGCGCCAGCAGCCAAGTCGGAACCGGCAGGGGAATAGCAGATACGCAGTATTTT. It specifies CASSQVGTGRGIADTQYF. This sequence joins TRBV4-1 and TRBJ2-3; the D gene is possibly TRBD1 (6 bases). Germline values: CDR1 MGHRA, CDR2 YSYEKL. This CDR3 is built from 18 residues. Trimming removed 1 base at V and 4 bases at J, with 21 bases between.

The count of this clone is one. The rearrangement links TRBV30 to TRBJ1-1; D call uncertain. Germline-derived CDR1 and CDR2 are GTSNPN and SVGIG (reference sequence). Trimming took 0 bases from V and 1 from J, leaving 12 bases between them. There are 15 residues in the CDR3. CDR3 in DNA: TGTGCCTGGAGTGTAAACGCAATTGAGAACACTGAAGCTTTCTTT. Its protein is CAWSVNAIENTEAFF.

V and J are TRBV28 and TRBJ2-7, with 8 bases aligning to TRBD1. V shed 4 bases, J shed 6 bases, and the junction held 8 bases outside the gene matches. The germline CDR1 and CDR2 sequences are MDHEN and SYDVKM. The CDR3 is 14 residues long. As DNA, the CDR3 is TGTGCCAGCAGTTCCCCGGACAGGGCGGGCGAGCAGTACTTC. Amino acid sequence: CASSSPDRAGEQYF. The full variable domain, with the rest looked up from reference TRBV28 and TRBJ2-7, is DVKVTQSSRYLVKRTGEKVFLECVQDMDHENMFWYRQDPGLGLRLIYFSYDVKMKEKGDIPEGYSVSREKKERFSLILESASTNQTSMYLCASSSPDRAGEQYFGPGTRLTVT.

The chain couples TRBV19 to TRBJ1-2; weak D call: TRBD1 (5 bases). V lost 2 bases and J 7 bases, leaving 8 bases between the germline ends. Germline V gene lookup returns CDR1 LNHDA and CDR2 SQIVND (reference sequence). The CDR3 runs 12 residues. The CDR3 sequence is CASSIRGSGYTF. In DNA, the CDR3 is TGTGCCAGTAGTATAAGGGGCAGTGGCTACACCTTC.

V is TRBV19 and J is TRBJ2-7; 8 nucleotides agree with TRBD2. V dropped 3 bases and J dropped 1; count of bases not matched to a gene: 2. This CDR3 contains 14 residues. Germline CDR1 and CDR2: LNHDA and SQIVND (reference sequence). Here the CDR3 reads CASSMAGGSYEQYF. The DNA of the CDR3 is TGTGCCAGTAGTATGGCGGGAGGTTCCTACGAGCAGTACTTC. Drawing the rest from reference TRBV19 and TRBJ2-7, the complete variable domain is DGGITQSPKYLFRKEGQNVTLSCEQNLNHDAMYWYRQDPGQGLRLIYYSQIVNDFQKGDIAEGYSVSREKKESFPLTVTSAQKNPTAFYLCASSMAGGSYEQYFGPGTRLTVT.

The DNA for the CDR3 is TGTGCAAACGGCGGGAGCTCCTACGAGCAGTACTTC. Its translation is CANGGSSYEQYF. This chain uses TRBV2 with TRBJ2-7, with 7 bases aligning to TRBD2. In germline, CDR1 is SNHLY, CDR2 FYNNEI. The CDR3 is 12 amino acids.

V is TRBV30 and J is TRBJ2-1; 8 bases map to TRBD2. The CDR3 has 15 amino acids. CDR1 and CDR2 (germline): GTSNPN, SVGIG (reference sequence). V shed 2 bases, J shed 2 bases, and the junction held 5 bases outside the gene matches. In nucleotides, the CDR3 is TGTGCCTGGAGTCGGGGGCGGGGGGCCTACAATGAGCAGTTCTTC. Translating it yields CAWSRGRGAYNEQFF.

Only a few counts were recorded for this clone. The chain recombines TRBV2 with TRBJ1-4, with D hard to call. The CDR3 length is 13 residues. V lost 1 base, J lost 11 bases, and 11 bases lay in between. Germline V gene lookup returns CDR1 SNHLY and CDR2 FYNNEI. CDR3 region: CASSEGGFWKLFF. The CDR3 DNA sequence: TGTGCCAGCAGTGAAGGAGGGTTCTGGAAACTGTTTTTT. The variable domain in full, with the rest retrieved from reference TRBV2 and TRBJ1-4, is EPEVTQTPSHQVTQMGQEVILRCVPISNHLYFYWYRQILGQKVEFLVSFYNNEISEKSEIFDDQFSVERPDGSNFTLKIRSTKLEDSAMYFCASSEGGFWKLFFGSGTQLSVL.